This section outlines one TCR beta chain sequence together with its context. What it recognizes is unknown. The CDR3 totals 16 residues. CDR1 is MNHEY, CDR2 SVGAGI, per germline. V was shortened by 4 bases and J by 8 bases, with 23 bases between the two germline ends. Vbeta (60) and Jbeta (13) primers were used in the PCR. Here immunoSEQ multiplex PCR was the method, and the copy in TCRdb shows in-frame clones only, minus some. The sample shows about 180,000 clones, 77% of them seen only once. This specimen belongs to a study of cytomegalovirus exposure and HLA in healthy donors. Looking at the study overall: Falling in the Caucasian-associated ancestry cluster were 80% to 85% of a few hundred genotyped donors.

Study-wide results and limits: The authors reported that TCR beta sequences could predict HLA-A and HLA-B alleles. These predictions were accurate for most subjects in the first cohort. The productive fraction for most TCR beta V segments was about 90% or about 30% in an earlier analysis.

The donors (healthy individuals) were bone marrow donors. The V and J genes are TRBV6-5 and TRBJ1-2; TRBD1 is a possible D gene (6 bases). Source material: PBMCs. This sequence originates from a man younger than 35 in good health and CMV-seronegative. The CDR3 coding sequence is TGTGCCAGCAGTTTCTCTACCCGGGGACAAGGTGGCGGCTACACCTTC. Encoded protein: CASSFSTRGQGGGYTF.